Listed below are T cell receptor beta chains from one sample, sequenced in a study of T cell changes during pregnancy in multiple sclerosis. TCRdb keeps only in-frame clones here, not all; method: immunoSEQ multiplex PCR. Here the sample spans 36,000 or so clones, around nine tenths being singletons. This sample comprised CD4+ T cells from peripheral blood mononuclear cells, obtained in the first trimester of pregnancy. Receptor source: a female donor with multiple sclerosis, enrolled in a pregnancy study. The CDR3 runs from the conserved cysteine through the conserved F or W. D genes are given only for firm matches. Only part of the rows carry a size: once, few, many, or a class if the clone is expanded.

j_call d_call v_call clone_size cdr3_aa cdr3_nt
TRBJ1-1 . TRBV7-6 . CASSFTGQAAFF TGTGCCAGCAGTTTTACAGGGCAGGCGGCTTTCTTT
TRBJ1-4 TRBD1 TRBV9 once CASSALPDRVNEKLFF TGTGCCAGCAGCGCCCTCCCGGACAGGGTGAATGAAAAACTGTTTTTT
TRBJ2-2 TRBD2 TRBV28 . CASSLGTTHTGELFF TGTGCCAGCAGTTTAGGGACTACCCACACCGGGGAGCTGTTTTTT
TRBJ2-3 . TRBV14 . CASSRRTVGTDTQYF TGTGCCAGCAGCCGAAGGACAGTTGGCACAGATACGCAGTATTTT
TRBJ1-5 . TRBV19 . CASSARWQPQHF TGTGCCAGTAGTGCTCGGTGGCAGCCCCAGCATTTT
TRBJ2-5 TRBD1 TRBV2 . CASAGTVELPQETQYF TGTGCCAGCGCCGGGACAGTTGAATTGCCACAAGAGACCCAGTACTTC
TRBJ1-2 . TRBV9 . CASSPFGRGAGNYGYTF TGTGCCAGCAGCCCGTTTGGGCGGGGGGCGGGTAACTATGGCTACACCTTC
TRBJ1-3 . TRBV9 few CASSVGGGSGNTIYF TGTGCCAGCAGCGTAGGGGGAGGCTCTGGAAACACCATATATTTT
TRBJ1-3 . TRBV28 . CASSYPGVSGNTIYF TGTGCCAGCAGCTACCCAGGCGTCTCTGGAAACACCATATATTTT
TRBJ2-7 . TRBV29-1 . CSVEVGSYEQYF TGCAGCGTTGAAGTCGGTTCCTACGAGCAGTACTTC
TRBJ1-1 . TRBV7-2 . CASSLRRGASVNTEAFF TGTGCCAGCAGTCTACGACGGGGGGCAAGTGTGAACACTGAAGCTTTCTTT
TRBJ2-7 . TRBV30 . CAWNGTPYEQYF TGTGCCTGGAACGGGACACCATACGAGCAGTACTTC
TRBJ2-1 TRBD2 TRBV7-2 . CASSLLAGAHNEQFF TGTGCCAGCAGCTTATTAGCGGGGGCCCACAATGAGCAGTTCTTC
TRBJ1-6 TRBD1 TRBV5-5 . CASSSSGTENSPLHF TGTGCCAGCAGCTCCTCCGGGACAGAGAATTCACCCCTCCACTTT
TRBJ2-1 . TRBV5-4 . CASSFQVQNNEQFF TGTGCCAGCAGCTTTCAGGTTCAGAACAATGAGCAGTTCTTC
TRBJ2-3 . TRBV30 . CAWSVPRRGLRDPTDTQYF TGTGCCTGGAGTGTACCAAGGCGGGGACTCCGAGACCCCACAGATACGCAGTATTTT
TRBJ2-1 . TRBV18 . CASSPRRPTELNNEQFF TGTGCCAGCTCACCACGAAGACCGACTGAACTAAACAATGAGCAGTTCTTC
TRBJ1-2 . TRBV19 . CASYYYGYTF TGTGCCAGCTACTACTATGGCTACACCTTC
TRBJ2-3 . TRBV11-2 . CASSKTGSGDTQYF TGTGCCAGCAGCAAAACAGGGAGTGGAGATACGCAGTATTTT
TRBJ1-1 . TRBV9 . CASSVAVGPGDTEAFF TGTGCCAGCAGCGTAGCTGTGGGGCCTGGGGACACTGAAGCTTTCTTT
TRBJ1-2 TRBD1 TRBV5-5 . CASSQPGTGVNSTF TGTGCCAGCAGCCAACCGGGGACAGGGGTTAATAGCACCTTC
TRBJ2-3 . TRBV6-1 . CASRRGGQGADTQYF TGTGCCAGCAGACGGGGGGGACAGGGAGCAGATACGCAGTATTTT
TRBJ2-1 . TRBV9 . CASSASSGLPYNEQFF TGTGCCAGCAGCGCATCTTCGGGACTGCCGTACAATGAGCAGTTCTTC
TRBJ2-2 TRBD2 TRBV30 once CAWREGLAAYTGELFF TGTGCCTGGAGGGAAGGGCTAGCGGCTTACACCGGGGAGCTGTTTTTT
TRBJ2-1 TRBD1 TRBV27 . CASRLRLQGFYNEQFF TGTGCCAGCAGGCTTCGCTTACAGGGGTTCTACAATGAGCAGTTCTTC
TRBJ1-1 . TRBV7-2 . CASSFGSPNTEAFF TGTGCCAGCAGCTTCGGGAGCCCGAACACTGAAGCTTTCTTT
TRBJ1-1 TRBD1 TRBV5-1 . CASSQPTGAPRSHTEAFF TGCGCCAGCAGCCAACCGACAGGGGCCCCCCGATCTCACACTGAAGCTTTCTTT
TRBJ2-1 TRBD2 TRBV7-3 . CASSLTSGSPNEQFF TGTGCCAGCAGCTTAACTAGCGGGAGTCCCAATGAGCAGTTCTTC
TRBJ2-2 TRBD2 TRBV13 . CASSLALAGAITGELFF TGTGCCAGCAGCTTGGCTCTAGCGGGGGCCATCACCGGGGAGCTGTTTTTT
TRBJ1-5 . TRBV7-2 . CASSRVTGLNQPQHF TGTGCCAGCAGCCGAGTTACAGGGCTCAATCAGCCCCAGCATTTT
TRBJ2-1 . TRBV19 . CASSLSTSNEQFF TGTGCCAGTAGTCTCTCGACTAGCAATGAGCAGTTCTTC